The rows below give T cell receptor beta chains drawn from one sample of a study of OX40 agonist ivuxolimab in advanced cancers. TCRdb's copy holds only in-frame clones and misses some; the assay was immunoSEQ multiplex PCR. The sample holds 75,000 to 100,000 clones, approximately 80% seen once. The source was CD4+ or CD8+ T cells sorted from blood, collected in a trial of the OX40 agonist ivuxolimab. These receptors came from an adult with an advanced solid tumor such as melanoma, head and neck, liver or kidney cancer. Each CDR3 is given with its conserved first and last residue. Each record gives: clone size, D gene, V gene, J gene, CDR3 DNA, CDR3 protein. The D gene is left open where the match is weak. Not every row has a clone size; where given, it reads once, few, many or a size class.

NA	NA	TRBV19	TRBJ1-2	TGTGCCAGTAGTCTGAAGTACGACTATGGCTACACCTTC	CASSLKYDYGYTF
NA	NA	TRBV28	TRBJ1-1	TGTGCCAGCAGCCCCGCCCCGAGGGGAAGTGAAGCTTTCTTT	CASSPAPRGSEAFF
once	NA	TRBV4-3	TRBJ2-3	TGCGCCAGCAGCCAAGACGGGGGGCTAAGCACAGATACGCAGTATTTT	CASSQDGGLSTDTQYF
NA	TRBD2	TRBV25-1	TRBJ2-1	TGTGCCAGCAGTGAGGGGGCGGGAGGGAACAATGAGCAGTTCTTC	CASSEGAGGNNEQFF
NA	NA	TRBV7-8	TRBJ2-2	TGTGCCAGCCGCCTATTCGGACTATCGAACACCGGGGAGCTGTTTTTT	CASRLFGLSNTGELFF
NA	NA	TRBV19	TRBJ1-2	TGTGCCAGTAGTTATTACAGGGATGGGGACTATGGCCACACCTTC	CASSYYRDGDYGHTF
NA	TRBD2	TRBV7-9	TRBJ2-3	TGTGCCAGCAGCCAGGGGGGACTAGCGGGTTTT	CASSQGGLAGF
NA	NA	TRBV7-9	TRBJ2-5	TGTGCCAGCAGCCCCAGGGACACGCAAGAGACCCAGTACTTC	CASSPRDTQETQYF
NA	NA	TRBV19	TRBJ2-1	TGTGCCAGTAGTATTCGGGCTCCGAGCTCCTACAATGAGCAGTTCTTC	CASSIRAPSSYNEQFF
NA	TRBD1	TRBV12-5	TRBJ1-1	TGTGCTAGTGGCCCCACAGGGGCTGGGATCCTGCGGGGAGCTTTCTTT	CASGPTGAGILRGAFF
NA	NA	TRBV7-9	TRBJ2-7	TGTGCCAGCAGTTTGGGACACCCAGAGCAGTACTTC	CASSLGHPEQYF
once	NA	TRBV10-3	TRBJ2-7	TGTGCCATCAGAAAAATGGTCGGCTACGAGCAGTACTTC	CAIRKMVGYEQYF
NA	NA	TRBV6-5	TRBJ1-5	TGTGCCAGCAGTTACCGACAGAGCAATCAGCCCCAGCATTTT	CASSYRQSNQPQHF
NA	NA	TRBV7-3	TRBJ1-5	TGTGCCAGCACCATAACCGCCGTTTACCGGGACAAAGATAGCAATCAGCCCCAGCATTTT	CASTITAVYRDKDSNQPQHF
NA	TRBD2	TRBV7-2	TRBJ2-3	TGTGCCAGCAGCTTGTGGGGGACTAGCGCAGATACGCAGTATTTT	CASSLWGTSADTQYF
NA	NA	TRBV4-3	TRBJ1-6	TGCGCCAGCAGCCAAGAGTCACAGGCTCTCTATAATTCACCCCTCCACTTT	CASSQESQALYNSPLHF
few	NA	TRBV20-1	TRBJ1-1	TGCAGTGCTTCCCTGAACACTGAAGCTTTCTTT	CSASLNTEAFF
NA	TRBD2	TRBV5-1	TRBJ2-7	TGCGCCAGCAGCCCGTCCGGGACTAGCGGGAGCGAGCAGTACTTC	CASSPSGTSGSEQYF
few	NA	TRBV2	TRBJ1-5	TGTGCCAGCGGGGGAGACAATCAGCCCCAGCATTTT	CASGGDNQPQHF
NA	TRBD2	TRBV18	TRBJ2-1	TGTGCCAGCTCACTCCTGCGGGGGTCCCCTGGTGTCGATGAGCAGTTCTTC	CASSLLRGSPGVDEQFF
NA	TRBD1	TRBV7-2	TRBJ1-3	TGTGCCAGCAGCCCTCAGGGGGTGACTGGAAACACCATATATTTT	CASSPQGVTGNTIYF
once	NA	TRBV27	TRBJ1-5	TGTGCCAGCAGTTTGGGTATGGGGCTTTTTGAGCCCCAGCATTTT	CASSLGMGLFEPQHF
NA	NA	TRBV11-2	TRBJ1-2	TGTGCCAGCAGCTTAAACCACAGGGCTCCCTATGGCTACACCTTC	CASSLNHRAPYGYTF
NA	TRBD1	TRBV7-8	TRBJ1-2	TGTGCCAGCACCATCGGACAGGACTATGGCTACACCTTC	CASTIGQDYGYTF
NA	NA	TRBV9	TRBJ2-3	TGTGCCAGCAGCCATTTCGGGACTGGCACAGATACGCAGTATTTT	CASSHFGTGTDTQYF
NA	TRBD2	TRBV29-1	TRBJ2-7	TGCAGCGTTGAGACTAGCGGGGTCTACGAGCAGTACTTC	CSVETSGVYEQYF
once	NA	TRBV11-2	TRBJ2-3	TGTGCCAGCAGCTTCACCCCAGGGTCAGGAACAGATACGCAGTATTTT	CASSFTPGSGTDTQYF
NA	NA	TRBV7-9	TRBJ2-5	TGTGCCAGCAGCCCAAGCCAGGGACAAGAGACCCAGTACTTC	CASSPSQGQETQYF
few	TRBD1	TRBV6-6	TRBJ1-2	TGTGCCAGCAGAAGGGACAGGGGTGTCGCTAACTATGGCTACACCTTC	CASRRDRGVANYGYTF
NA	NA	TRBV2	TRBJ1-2	TGTGCCAGCAGTGAAGGAACGGCGGCCCGTAACTATGGCTACACCTTC	CASSEGTAARNYGYTF
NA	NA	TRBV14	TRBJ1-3	TGTGCCAGCAGCCCTAATTTTGCCCTTGGAAACACCATATATTTT	CASSPNFALGNTIYF
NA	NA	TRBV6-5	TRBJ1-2	TGTGCCAGCAGTTCGCGAGGGGGGAACTATGGCTACACCTTC	CASSSRGGNYGYTF
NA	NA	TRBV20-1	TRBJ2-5	TGCAGTGCTAGAGTTTCAGAGACCCAGTACTTC	CSARVSETQYF
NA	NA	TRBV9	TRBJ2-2	TGTGCCAGCAGCGTAGTGTCGGGTACAGGGCGAACCGGGGAGCTGTTTTTT	CASSVVSGTGRTGELFF
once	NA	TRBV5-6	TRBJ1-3	TGTGCCAGCACCGGCGCTGGTGGAAACACCATATATTTT	CASTGAGGNTIYF
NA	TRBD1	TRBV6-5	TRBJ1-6	TGTGCCAGCAGTTACAGGACAGGGACCAATTCACCCCTCCACTTT	CASSYRTGTNSPLHF
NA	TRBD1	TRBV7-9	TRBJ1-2	TGTGCCAGCAGCGTATCCACCGGGACAGGGAGCGGCTACACCTTC	CASSVSTGTGSGYTF
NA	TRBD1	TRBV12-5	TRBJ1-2	TGTGCTAGTGGTTTTATGGTAGATCAGGGGGCCTTCTATGGCTACACCTTC	CASGFMVDQGAFYGYTF
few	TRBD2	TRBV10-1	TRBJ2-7	TGCGCCAGCAGTGAGTTTAGCGGGAGGTCGTACGAGCAGTACTTC	CASSEFSGRSYEQYF
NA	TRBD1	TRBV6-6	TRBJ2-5	TGTGCCAGCGAGGGACAGGGGATGTATGGAGAGACCCAGTACTTC	CASEGQGMYGETQYF
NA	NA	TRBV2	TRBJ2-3	TGTGCCAGCAAGACCGACACAGATACGCAGTATTTT	CASKTDTDTQYF
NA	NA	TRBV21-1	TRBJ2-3	TGTGCCAGCGCAAGAGGACCCAGCGGGAGGGCGGATACGCAGTATTTT	CASARGPSGRADTQYF
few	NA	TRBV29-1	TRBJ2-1	TGCAGCGCCAATCAGCCAGGTTTAAATCATGGGCAGTTCTTC	CSANQPGLNHGQFF
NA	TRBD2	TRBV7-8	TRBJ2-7	TGTGCCAGCAGCTTAGTTCGACTAGCGGGGTACTACGAGCAGTACTTC	CASSLVRLAGYYEQYF
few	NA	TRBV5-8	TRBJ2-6	TGTGCCAGCAGCGAAAGGGGACCCTCTGGGGCCAACGTCCTGACTTTC	CASSERGPSGANVLTF
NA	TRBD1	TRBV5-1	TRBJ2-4	TGCGCCAGCAGTTCTCCGGGACAGGGTGCCAAAAACATTCAGTACTTC	CASSSPGQGAKNIQYF